The rows below give T cell receptor beta chains drawn from one sample of a study of shared clonotypes between healthy human individuals. The table came from immunoSEQ multiplex PCR; TCRdb's copy has only in-frame clones and leaves some out. This sample has about 1,900,000 clones, with 85% to 95% found just once. The sequencing input was naive CD8+ T cells sorted from blood. The receptors stem from a man between 18 and 29 years old in good health. Both conserved end residues are part of each CDR3. The D gene is left open where the match is weak. Clone size is not always given. Where it is, it says once, few, many or a class for expanded clones.

clone_size: -; cdr3_length: 11; d_call: -; j_call: TRBJ2-5; v_call: TRBV6-6; cdr3_nt: TGTGCCAGCAGCACCGCTGGGACCCAGTACTTC; cdr3_aa: CASSTAGTQYF
clone_size: -; cdr3_length: 15; d_call: -; j_call: TRBJ2-3; v_call: TRBV4-3; cdr3_nt: TGCGCCAGCAGCCAAGATGGTCGCCCTCCAGATACGCAGTATTTT; cdr3_aa: CASSQDGRPPDTQYF
clone_size: -; cdr3_length: 15; d_call: TRBD2; j_call: TRBJ2-3; v_call: TRBV13; cdr3_nt: TGTGCCAGCAGCTCGACTAGCGGGAGCACAGATACGCAGTATTTT; cdr3_aa: CASSSTSGSTDTQYF
clone_size: -; cdr3_length: 16; d_call: TRBD1; j_call: TRBJ1-1; v_call: TRBV15; cdr3_nt: TGTGCCACCAGTCGAGGCCTAGGTACAGGGGGCACTGAAGCTTTCTTT; cdr3_aa: CATSRGLGTGGTEAFF
clone_size: -; cdr3_length: 13; d_call: -; j_call: TRBJ2-5; v_call: TRBV13; cdr3_nt: TGTGCCAGCAGCTTGGATCGAGAGGAGACCCAGTACTTC; cdr3_aa: CASSLDREETQYF
clone_size: -; cdr3_length: 13; d_call: -; j_call: TRBJ1-2; v_call: TRBV4-1; cdr3_nt: TGCGCCAGCAGCGCATCTTACACGTTTGGCTACACCTTC; cdr3_aa: CASSASYTFGYTF
clone_size: once; cdr3_length: 13; d_call: -; j_call: TRBJ2-7; v_call: TRBV30; cdr3_nt: TGTGCCTGGAGTATGGACAACTCGAGCGAGCAGTACTTC; cdr3_aa: CAWSMDNSSEQYF
clone_size: -; cdr3_length: 16; d_call: -; j_call: TRBJ2-7; v_call: TRBV5-6; cdr3_nt: TGTGCCAGCAGCTTCCTAGAGGAGCCTCCCTCCTACGAGCAGTACTTC; cdr3_aa: CASSFLEEPPSYEQYF
clone_size: -; cdr3_length: 15; d_call: -; j_call: TRBJ1-6; v_call: TRBV5-6; cdr3_nt: TGTGCCAGCAGCGTGGCACCCCTACTAGGTTCACCCCTCCACTTT; cdr3_aa: CASSVAPLLGSPLHF
clone_size: -; cdr3_length: 14; d_call: -; j_call: TRBJ1-6; v_call: TRBV9; cdr3_nt: TGTGCCAGCAGCGTAGAAGGGGATAATTCACCCCTCCACTTT; cdr3_aa: CASSVEGDNSPLHF
clone_size: -; cdr3_length: 16; d_call: TRBD1; j_call: TRBJ2-7; v_call: TRBV27; cdr3_nt: TGTGCCAGCAGTACCCTAGGGACAGGGTCGATGGACGAGCAGTACTTC; cdr3_aa: CASSTLGTGSMDEQYF
clone_size: -; cdr3_length: 14; d_call: TRBD1; j_call: TRBJ2-7; v_call: TRBV18; cdr3_nt: TGTGCCAGCTTACCCCGGACAGGGGGCATCGAGCAGTACTTC; cdr3_aa: CASLPRTGGIEQYF
clone_size: -; cdr3_length: 11; d_call: -; j_call: TRBJ2-7; v_call: TRBV30; cdr3_nt: TGTGCCTGGAGTGAGGGTTACGAGCAGTACTTC; cdr3_aa: CAWSEGYEQYF
clone_size: -; cdr3_length: 15; d_call: -; j_call: TRBJ1-1; v_call: TRBV5-4; cdr3_nt: TGTGCCAGCAGCCAAGCGACAGGTTTTCGGACTGAAGCTTTCTTT; cdr3_aa: CASSQATGFRTEAFF
clone_size: -; cdr3_length: 13; d_call: -; j_call: TRBJ2-7; v_call: TRBV29-1; cdr3_nt: TGCAGCGCCACCCCCGGGGACACTGGCGAGCAGTACTTC; cdr3_aa: CSATPGDTGEQYF
clone_size: -; cdr3_length: 13; d_call: -; j_call: TRBJ2-1; v_call: TRBV27; cdr3_nt: TGTGCCAGCAGCCGGACAGCAGATCTTGAGCAGTTCTTC; cdr3_aa: CASSRTADLEQFF
clone_size: -; cdr3_length: 13; d_call: -; j_call: TRBJ2-7; v_call: TRBV4-1; cdr3_nt: TGCGCCAGCAGCCGCGAAGACAGTTACGAGCAGTACTTC; cdr3_aa: CASSREDSYEQYF
clone_size: -; cdr3_length: 12; d_call: -; j_call: TRBJ2-1; v_call: TRBV29-1; cdr3_nt: TGCAGCGTTGAGGAAACTGCAAATGAGCAGTTCTTC; cdr3_aa: CSVEETANEQFF
clone_size: -; cdr3_length: 18; d_call: TRBD2; j_call: TRBJ2-7; v_call: TRBV28; cdr3_nt: TGTGCCAGCAGTTTTCAACTAGCGGGGGGGCTCGGTACCTACGAGCAGTACTTC; cdr3_aa: CASSFQLAGGLGTYEQYF
clone_size: -; cdr3_length: 17; d_call: TRBD1; j_call: TRBJ2-3; v_call: TRBV4-1; cdr3_nt: TGCGCCAGCAGCCAAGTACAGGGGGCAGGGGGCACAGATACGCAGTATTTT; cdr3_aa: CASSQVQGAGGTDTQYF
clone_size: -; cdr3_length: 13; d_call: -; j_call: TRBJ2-3; v_call: TRBV29-1; cdr3_nt: TGCAGCGTTTCCGGGATCTCCGCGGATACGCAGTATTTT; cdr3_aa: CSVSGISADTQYF
clone_size: -; cdr3_length: 14; d_call: -; j_call: TRBJ1-1; v_call: TRBV28; cdr3_nt: TGTGCCAGCAGTTTATCGGATGGGGACACTGAAGCTTTCTTT; cdr3_aa: CASSLSDGDTEAFF
clone_size: -; cdr3_length: 14; d_call: -; j_call: TRBJ2-7; v_call: TRBV4-1; cdr3_nt: TGCGCCAGCAGCCAAGTTGATAGCTCCTACGAGCAGTACTTC; cdr3_aa: CASSQVDSSYEQYF
clone_size: -; cdr3_length: 15; d_call: -; j_call: TRBJ1-4; v_call: TRBV7-2; cdr3_nt: TGTGCCAGCAGCTTATCTTGGGGAACTAATGAAAAACTGTTTTTT; cdr3_aa: CASSLSWGTNEKLFF
clone_size: -; cdr3_length: 16; d_call: -; j_call: TRBJ2-2; v_call: TRBV4-3; cdr3_nt: TGCGCCAGCAGCCAAGATCTGCACGCGAACACCGGGGAGCTGTTTTTT; cdr3_aa: CASSQDLHANTGELFF
clone_size: -; cdr3_length: 15; d_call: -; j_call: TRBJ1-1; v_call: TRBV2; cdr3_nt: TGTGCCAGCAGGGAGCAGGAGACGGCGAACACTGAAGCTTTCTTT; cdr3_aa: CASREQETANTEAFF
clone_size: -; cdr3_length: 17; d_call: TRBD1; j_call: TRBJ2-1; v_call: TRBV7-6; cdr3_nt: TGTGCCAGCAGCTTAGCCCCAACAGGGGATTTTTACAATGAGCAGTTCTTC; cdr3_aa: CASSLAPTGDFYNEQFF
clone_size: -; cdr3_length: 16; d_call: TRBD1; j_call: TRBJ2-5; v_call: TRBV29-1; cdr3_nt: TGCAGCGTTGAAGGGACAGGGGGCTATCCTCAAGAGACCCAGTACTTC; cdr3_aa: CSVEGTGGYPQETQYF
clone_size: -; cdr3_length: 15; d_call: TRBD1; j_call: TRBJ1-2; v_call: TRBV4-1; cdr3_nt: TGCGCCAGCAGCCAAGGGACAGGGATCCTGCGGGGCTACACCTTC; cdr3_aa: CASSQGTGILRGYTF
clone_size: -; cdr3_length: 13; d_call: TRBD1; j_call: TRBJ2-4; v_call: TRBV6-6; cdr3_nt: TGTGCCAGCATTGGACAGGGGTTTGACATTCAGTACTTC; cdr3_aa: CASIGQGFDIQYF
clone_size: once; cdr3_length: 14; d_call: TRBD1; j_call: TRBJ2-7; v_call: TRBV5-6; cdr3_nt: TGTGCCAGCAGAATAGGCGGGGACAGGGGAGAGCAGTACTTC; cdr3_aa: CASRIGGDRGEQYF
clone_size: -; cdr3_length: 18; d_call: TRBD2; j_call: TRBJ2-1; v_call: TRBV5-1; cdr3_nt: TGCGCCAGCACCCTCAGGGCTAGCGGGGGCCCCTCCTACAATGAGCAGTTCTTC; cdr3_aa: CASTLRASGGPSYNEQFF
clone_size: -; cdr3_length: 13; d_call: -; j_call: TRBJ1-2; v_call: TRBV5-4; cdr3_nt: TGTGCCAGCAGCTCCTCGGCACCGTCCGGCTACACCTTC; cdr3_aa: CASSSSAPSGYTF
clone_size: -; cdr3_length: 15; d_call: -; j_call: TRBJ2-5; v_call: TRBV5-6; cdr3_nt: TGTGCCAGCTACGGCGACGGGGCCGTGGAGGAGACCCAGTACTTC; cdr3_aa: CASYGDGAVEETQYF
clone_size: -; cdr3_length: 14; d_call: TRBD2; j_call: TRBJ2-7; v_call: TRBV10-3; cdr3_nt: TGTGCCATCAGTGCCTTTAGCGGGAGCTACGAGCAGTACTTC; cdr3_aa: CAISAFSGSYEQYF
clone_size: -; cdr3_length: 19; d_call: TRBD2; j_call: TRBJ2-5; v_call: TRBV7-2; cdr3_nt: TGTGCCAGCAGCCCCGGGGCGGGGCTAGCGGGAGTCGTGGTAGAGACCCAGTACTTC; cdr3_aa: CASSPGAGLAGVVVETQYF
clone_size: once; cdr3_length: 20; d_call: -; j_call: TRBJ2-7; v_call: TRBV19; cdr3_nt: TGTGCCAGTAGTATATGGGGCCCGGGACACAGTGAATCACTCGACTACGAGCAGTACTTC; cdr3_aa: CASSIWGPGHSESLDYEQYF
clone_size: -; cdr3_length: 10; d_call: TRBD1; j_call: TRBJ2-7; v_call: TRBV6-1; cdr3_nt: TGTGCCAGCCTTGGACAGGGGCAGTACTTC; cdr3_aa: CASLGQGQYF
clone_size: -; cdr3_length: 15; d_call: -; j_call: TRBJ2-7; v_call: TRBV9; cdr3_nt: TGTGCCAGCAGCGTAGCGACTGACAGTTACTACGAGCAGTACTTC; cdr3_aa: CASSVATDSYYEQYF
clone_size: -; cdr3_length: 17; d_call: TRBD1; j_call: TRBJ1-1; v_call: TRBV5-1; cdr3_nt: TGCGCCAGCAGCCACTCCCCGGGACAGAGCATGAACACTGAAGCTTTCTTT; cdr3_aa: CASSHSPGQSMNTEAFF
clone_size: -; cdr3_length: 15; d_call: -; j_call: TRBJ1-3; v_call: TRBV28; cdr3_nt: TGTGCCAGCAGTAAGGACGGAAGCTCTGGAAACACCATATATTTT; cdr3_aa: CASSKDGSSGNTIYF
clone_size: -; cdr3_length: 16; d_call: -; j_call: TRBJ2-6; v_call: TRBV4-3; cdr3_nt: TGCGCCAGCAGCCAAGGAGTCTTTTCTGGGGCCAACGTCCTGACTTTC; cdr3_aa: CASSQGVFSGANVLTF
clone_size: -; cdr3_length: 12; d_call: -; j_call: TRBJ2-7; v_call: TRBV6-1; cdr3_nt: TGTGCCAGCAGTGAAAGCAGCTACGAGCAGTACTTC; cdr3_aa: CASSESSYEQYF
clone_size: -; cdr3_length: 12; d_call: -; j_call: TRBJ2-2; v_call: TRBV11-2; cdr3_nt: TGTGCCAGCAGCCGCGGATCCGGGGAGCTGTTTTTT; cdr3_aa: CASSRGSGELFF
clone_size: -; cdr3_length: 13; d_call: -; j_call: TRBJ2-7; v_call: TRBV21-1; cdr3_nt: TGTGCCAGCAGAGAAGGGACAGGGGCCGAGCAGTACTTC; cdr3_aa: CASREGTGAEQYF
clone_size: -; cdr3_length: 15; d_call: -; j_call: TRBJ2-3; v_call: TRBV4-1; cdr3_nt: TGCGCCAGCAGCCTCCGTCAGGGTATTACAGATACGCAGTATTTT; cdr3_aa: CASSLRQGITDTQYF
clone_size: -; cdr3_length: 15; d_call: -; j_call: TRBJ2-3; v_call: TRBV7-9; cdr3_nt: TGTGCCAGCAGCTTAGGGGGGGAAGGCACAGATACGCAGTATTTT; cdr3_aa: CASSLGGEGTDTQYF
clone_size: -; cdr3_length: 12; d_call: -; j_call: TRBJ2-7; v_call: TRBV2; cdr3_nt: TGTGCCAGCATCTCAACAGCAGGAGAGCAGTACTTC; cdr3_aa: CASISTAGEQYF
clone_size: -; cdr3_length: 14; d_call: TRBD1; j_call: TRBJ1-4; v_call: TRBV6-1; cdr3_nt: TGTGCCAGCAGTGAAGGGACAGGGGACGAAAAACTGTTTTTT; cdr3_aa: CASSEGTGDEKLFF
clone_size: -; cdr3_length: 14; d_call: -; j_call: TRBJ1-2; v_call: TRBV5-3; cdr3_nt: TGTGCCAGAAGCTTGATGAATATCCAGGTTCCGAGCACCTTC; cdr3_aa: CARSLMNIQVPSTF
clone_size: -; cdr3_length: 16; d_call: TRBD1; j_call: TRBJ2-5; v_call: TRBV7-2; cdr3_nt: TGTGCCAGCAGCTTCGGACAGGGCCAACCCGAAGAGACCCAGTACTTC; cdr3_aa: CASSFGQGQPEETQYF
clone_size: -; cdr3_length: 17; d_call: -; j_call: TRBJ2-2; v_call: TRBV15; cdr3_nt: TGTGCCACCAGCAGAGATTACTTTAGCGAGAACACCGGGGAGCTGTTTTTT; cdr3_aa: CATSRDYFSENTGELFF
clone_size: -; cdr3_length: 13; d_call: -; j_call: TRBJ1-1; v_call: TRBV10-1; cdr3_nt: TGCGCCAGCAGTGATGGCAGCAACACTGAAGCTTTCTTT; cdr3_aa: CASSDGSNTEAFF
clone_size: -; cdr3_length: 10; d_call: TRBD1; j_call: TRBJ2-2; v_call: TRBV10-3; cdr3_nt: TGTGCCACGGGACAGGGCGAGCTGTTTTTT; cdr3_aa: CATGQGELFF
clone_size: -; cdr3_length: 16; d_call: TRBD2; j_call: TRBJ2-7; v_call: TRBV6-5; cdr3_nt: TGTGCCAGCAGTTACAGCACCGGGAGGGCTGTTTACGAGCAGTACTTC; cdr3_aa: CASSYSTGRAVYEQYF
clone_size: -; cdr3_length: 12; d_call: TRBD1; j_call: TRBJ1-1; v_call: TRBV29-1; cdr3_nt: TGCAGCGTCACGACAGGGGGTCCTGAAGCTTTCTTT; cdr3_aa: CSVTTGGPEAFF
clone_size: -; cdr3_length: 13; d_call: TRBD2; j_call: TRBJ2-1; v_call: TRBV5-4; cdr3_nt: TGTGCCAGCAGATCCGGGACTATTAATGAGCAGTTCTTC; cdr3_aa: CASRSGTINEQFF
clone_size: few; cdr3_length: 11; d_call: -; j_call: TRBJ1-2; v_call: TRBV28; cdr3_nt: TGTGCCAGCAGGAGGACGGTTGGCTACACCTTC; cdr3_aa: CASRRTVGYTF
clone_size: once; cdr3_length: 17; d_call: TRBD1; j_call: TRBJ1-1; v_call: TRBV5-6; cdr3_nt: TGTGCCAGCAGCTTGGATGGGACAGGGGTCATGAACACTGAAGCTTTCTTT; cdr3_aa: CASSLDGTGVMNTEAFF
clone_size: -; cdr3_length: 15; d_call: TRBD1; j_call: TRBJ2-7; v_call: TRBV7-9; cdr3_nt: TGTGCCAGCAGCCCCGGGACAGGGGACTTTTACGAGCAGTACTTC; cdr3_aa: CASSPGTGDFYEQYF